These 16 T cell receptor beta chains were sequenced from one sample in a study of T cells after yellow fever vaccination. In TCRdb, the 5' RACE reads were re-called with MiXCR into one record per CDR3 protein. The table shows about 630,000 distinct CDR3 sequences, with 12% occurring only once. The sequencing here drew on PBMCs, taken on the day of the yellow fever booster vaccination. Every receptor here comes from a man aged 25-40 years who received the YFV17D yellow fever vaccine.

The chain links TRBV5-8 to TRBJ1-1, with D possibly being TRBD1 (5 bases). CDR3 length: 15 amino acids. Germline V gives CDR1 SGHTS, CDR2 YDEGEE. V lost 0 bases and J lost 2, with 11 bases in between. CDR3 nucleotides: TGTGCCAGCAGCTTGGCGGGGGGTCGAAACACTGAAGCTTTCTTT. This encodes CASSLAGGRNTEAFF.

V and J are TRBV20-1 and TRBJ2-1; no definite D call. The CDR3 runs 10 residues. Germline V lookup: CDR1 DFQATT, CDR2 SNEGSKA (reference sequence). The ends were cut back, 6 bases at V and 5 bases at J, with 5 bases in the middle. The chain's CDR3 is CSALDNEQFF. CDR3 bases: TGCAGTGCCCTGGACAATGAGCAGTTCTTC.

The chain recombines TRBV20-1 with TRBJ1-4; D possibly corresponds to TRBD1 (6 bases). Per the germline V gene, CDR1 is DFQATT and CDR2 is SNEGSKA (reference sequence). The CDR3 has 12 amino acids. V was pared by 4 bases and J by 7 bases, with 10 bases between. The CDR3 here is CSATQGGEKLFF. The CDR3 region has the DNA TGCAGTGCTACACAGGGTGGTGAAAAACTGTTTTTT.

The chain is built from TRBV12-3 or TRBV12-4 and TRBJ2-7; D might be TRBD2 (6 bases). Trimming cost V 3 bases and J 5 bases, with 14 bases left between them. The CDR3 consists of 14 residues. In nucleotides, the CDR3 is TGTGCCAGCAGTTTTACGGGACTTACCAACGAGCAGTACTTC. As protein: CASSFTGLTNEQYF.

This clonotype was counted a few times. V is TRBV7-9 and J is TRBJ2-1, with 8 bases aligning to TRBD2. The trim removed 4 bases at V and 5 bases at J, leaving 7 bases unmatched. Germline V CDR1 and CDR2: SEHNR, FQNEAQ (reference sequence). This CDR3 comprises 15 residues. The DNA for the CDR3 is TGTGCCAGCAGCTCGGGACTAGTCTCTCACAATGAGCAGTTCTTC. Amino acids: CASSSGLVSHNEQFF.

This clonotype was counted between two and nine times. The J gene is TRBJ2-5, the V gene TRBV24-1; no clear D. Germline V gene sequence: CDR1 KGHDR, CDR2 SFDVKD. V was trimmed by 4 bases and J by 0 bases, leaving 14 bases between them. The CDR3 covers 16 residues. The CDR3 region is CATSEPAGTDQETQYF. DNA for the CDR3: TGTGCCACCAGTGAGCCCGCTGGAACAGACCAAGAGACCCAGTACTTC.

The chain couples TRBV7-8 to TRBJ1-3; the D is unclear. The CDR3 covers 15 residues. Trimming removed 5 bases at V and 0 bases at J, with 11 bases between. CDR1 SGHVS and CDR2 FQNEAQ come from the germline V gene. The CDR3 loop reads CASSVQVHSGNTIYF. In nucleotides, the CDR3 is TGTGCCAGCAGCGTTCAGGTCCACTCTGGAAACACCATATATTTT.

The chain is built from TRBV3-1 and TRBJ2-7, with 7 nucleotides matching TRBD1. Germline CDR1 is LGHDT and CDR2 is YNNKEL (reference sequence). J was trimmed by 8 bases and V by 5 bases; bases with no gene match: 9. The CDR3 extends over 13 amino acids. CDR3 coding DNA: TGTGCCAGCAGCTCAAATGAGGGGGCGAAGCAGTACTTC. This sequence encodes CASSSNEGAKQYF.

This clonotype was observed a handful of times. J is TRBJ1-5 and V is TRBV20-1; 9 bases fit TRBD1. V lost 5 bases and J lost 4; bases outside the gene matches: 6. CDR3 length: 14 amino acids. Germline CDR1 reads DFQATT; CDR2 reads SNEGSKA (reference sequence). The CDR3 region is CSARRDRVNQPQHF. CDR3 sequence (DNA): TGCAGTGCTCGCCGGGACAGGGTTAATCAGCCCCAGCATTTT.

A remark on this clonotype: Given a much more abundant clone one base away, this may be a read error. CDR3 in DNA: TGTGCCAGCAGCTTAGTGGGCGCGGCTTTCTTT. Translated, it gives CASSLVGAAFF. The chain is built from TRBV7-2 and TRBJ1-1; the D is unclear. CDR3 length: 11 residues. Germline V gene sequence: CDR1 SGHTA, CDR2 FQGNSA. Trimming cost V 1 base and J 11 bases, with 8 bases left between them.

This chain connects TRBV12-3 or TRBV12-4 to TRBJ2-7; 9 nucleotides align to TRBD1. The CDR3 totals 15 residues. V gave up 5 bases and J gave up 6 bases; unmatched junction bases: 11. The chain's CDR3 is CASSPPGQGRREQYF. CDR3 DNA sequence: TGTGCCAGCAGTCCACCGGGACAGGGTAGGCGCGAGCAGTACTTC.

This clonotype has at least ten counts. V is TRBV7-2 and J is TRBJ2-1; D might be TRBD1 (6 bases). Between the trimmed V and J ends, which lost 4 bases and 0 bases, there was a span of 10 bases. The CDR3 contains 15 residues. The germline CDR1 and CDR2 sequences are SGHTA and FQGNSA. The chain's CDR3 is CASSWRGGSYNEQFF. CDR3 DNA: TGTGCCAGCAGCTGGAGAGGGGGCTCCTACAATGAGCAGTTCTTC.

V gene TRBV6-2 or TRBV6-3 combines with J gene TRBJ2-1, with TRBD2 as a possible D gene (6 bases). This CDR3 is 14 amino acids long. The germline gives CDR1 MNHEY, CDR2 SVGEGT. V was clipped by 0 bases and J by 15 bases, with 18 bases between them. The DNA of the CDR3 is TGTGCCAGCAGTTACTCGGCGGGGTGGGGTTCAAGGTTCTTC. Translation gives CASSYSAGWGSRFF.

This clonotype was counted a few times. The chain couples TRBV11-2 to TRBJ2-5; D could derive from TRBD1 or TRBD2 (5 bases each). V gave up 1 base and J gave up 7 bases, with 16 bases separating them. The CDR3 covers 15 residues. CDR1 and CDR2 (germline): SGHAT, FQNNGV. The CDR3 loop reads CASSLGTPGHGTQYF. The CDR3 DNA is TGTGCCAGCAGCTTAGGAACTCCGGGGCATGGGACCCAGTACTTC.

V usage is TRBV20-1 and J usage is TRBJ2-5, with 12 bases that match TRBD2. The V gene end was trimmed by 1 base and the J gene end by 0 bases; junction bases not matched to a gene: 3. CDR1 and CDR2 (germline): DFQATT, SNEGSKA (reference sequence). This CDR3 spans 16 amino acids. CDR3 nucleotides: TGCAGTGCTAGAGCATGGACTAGCGGGAACCAAGAGACCCAGTACTTC. This sequence encodes CSARAWTSGNQETQYF.

Only a few counts were recorded for this clonotype. The chain couples TRBV6-4 to TRBJ2-3; 8 positions match TRBD1. The germline V gene encodes CDR1 MRHNA and CDR2 SNTAGT. The length of the CDR3 is 16 residues. V shed 4 bases, J shed 1 base, and the junction held 7 bases outside the gene matches. The DNA for the CDR3 is TGTGCCAGCAGTGCCTCGTTGACAGGGGGCACAGATACGCAGTATTTT. Its protein product is CASSASLTGGTDTQYF.